The rows below give T cell receptor beta chains drawn from one sample of a study of CDR3 diversity in severe acne. TCRdb re-analysed the PCR reads in MiXCR, keeping a single row per CDR3 protein. This table holds approximately 77,000 distinct CDR3 sequences, around 47% found once. The material sequenced was blood. The origin of the receptors is a male donor with severe acne vulgaris. Each CDR3 is given with its conserved first and last residue. The D gene is left open where the match is weak. Some rows have no size entry. The others give once, few or many, or a class for an expanded clone.

j_gene | d_gene | v_gene | abundance | CDR3nt | CDR3aa
TRBJ2-1 | NA | TRBV7-9 | NA | NA | CASSFQGAEAFFGQGNEQFF
TRBJ1-1 | NA | TRBV29-1 | many | TGCAGCGCCTCTACACGGGGCACTGAAGCTTTCTTT | CSASTRGTEAFF
TRBJ2-2 | NA | TRBV5-5 | many | TGTGCCAGCAGCCCCGGACGGGGGAACACCGGGGAGCTGTTTTTT | CASSPGRGNTGELFF
TRBJ2-1 | NA | TRBV11-2 | NA | TGCGCCAGCAGCACTTCGGACAACAATGAGCAGTTCTTC | CASSTSDNNEQFF
TRBJ2-5 | TRBD2 | TRBV25-1 | NA | TGTGCCAGCAGTGACCGGGGACTAGCGGGAGACGGGGAGACCCAGTACTTC | CASSDRGLAGDGETQYF
TRBJ2-1 | NA | TRBV24-1 | NA | TGTGCCACCAGTGATGCGATCATAGGGACCGATGAGCAGTTCTTC | CATSDAIIGTDEQFF
TRBJ2-5 | NA | TRBV4-1 | NA | TGCGCCAGCAGCCAAGTGATCGGCGCCCGGCACGAGACCCAGTACTTC | CASSQVIGARHETQYF
TRBJ2-7 | TRBD2 | TRBV7-9 | NA | TGTGCCAGCAGCTTTACCCTAGCGGGGAGGGCATCGGACTACGAGCAGTACTTC | CASSFTLAGRASDYEQYF
TRBJ1-1 | NA | TRBV10-3 | NA | TGTGCCATCAGTGAGATCGACACTGAAGCTTTCTTT | CAISEIDTEAFF
TRBJ2-2 | NA | TRBV29-1 | NA | TGCAGCGTCTCCGGGACCGGCAACACCGGGGAGCTGTTTTTT | CSVSGTGNTGELFF
TRBJ2-2 | NA | TRBV20-1 | many | TGCAGTGCTAGGGTTCCCCCGGGAACCGGGGAGCTGTCTTTT | CSARVPPGTGELSF
TRBJ2-3 | NA | TRBV7-8 | many | TGTGCCAGCAGCTTAGCGCCCAGTCCGAGGGACACAGATACGCAGTATTTT | CASSLAPSPRDTDTQYF
TRBJ1-4 | NA | TRBV7-7 | many | TGTGCTAGCAGCTTTTGGGCAGGGCATGAAAAACTGTTTTTT | CASSFWAGHEKLFF
TRBJ1-3 | NA | TRBV2 | NA | TGTGCCAGCAGTGGGTCCAGTTCTGGAAACACCATATATTTT | CASSGSSSGNTIYF
TRBJ1-2 | NA | TRBV25-1 | NA | TGTGCCTGGAGTGTATTTGGCAGGACCTATAACTATGGCTACACCTTC | CAWSVFGRTYNYGYTF
TRBJ2-7 | TRBD1 | TRBV7-3 | NA | TGTGCCAGCAGTTCCGCAGGGGGCCGCTATGGCTCCTACGAGCAGTACTTC | CASSSAGGRYGSYEQYF
TRBJ1-4 | NA | TRBV11-1 | few | TGTGCCAGCACGTGTGCGGGACAAGACACAACTAATGAAAAACTGTTTTTT | CASTCAGQDTTNEKLFF
TRBJ1-1 | NA | TRBV6-1 | many | TGTGCCAGCAGTGAAATGGGACTGAACACTGAAGCTTTCTTT | CASSEMGLNTEAFF
TRBJ2-5 | TRBD2 | TRBV6-5 | NA | TGTGCCAGCAGGCGGACTAGCGGGAGTCCCGGTTCATGGGACTTC | CASRRTSGSPGSWDF
TRBJ2-3 | TRBD2 | TRBV20-1 | many | TGCAGTGCTAGAGACCCCATGCCAGGGCTAGCGGGTCTTACAGATACGCAGTATTTT | CSARDPMPGLAGLTDTQYF
TRBJ1-3 | NA | TRBV13 | NA | TGTGCCAGCAAGAACGGAAACACCATATATTTT | CASKNGNTIYF
TRBJ1-6 | NA | TRBV10-3 | NA | TGTGCCATCGGGGGGGTGGGCACCCTCCACTTT | CAIGGVGTLHF
TRBJ2-5 | TRBD2 | TRBV4-2 | few | TGTGCCAGCAGCCAAGGAATAGCGGGAGGGCAAGAGACCCAGTACTTC | CASSQGIAGGQETQYF
TRBJ2-1 | TRBD2 | TRBV7-2 | NA | TGTGCCAGCAGCTGGGGACTAGCGGGCTACAATGAGCAGTTCTTC | CASSWGLAGYNEQFF
TRBJ2-7 | TRBD1 | TRBV24-1 | NA | TGTGCCAGCAGAAGCGGTACAGGGGTCTACGAGCAGTACTTC | CASRSGTGVYEQYF
TRBJ1-2 | TRBD1 | TRBV2 | NA | TGTGCCAGTCGGGACAGGGATTATGATGGCTACACCTTC | CASRDRDYDGYTF